The 14 T cell receptor beta chains reported below all come from one sample, sequenced in a study of blood T cell repertoires in COVID-19. Assay used: immunoSEQ multiplex PCR; TCRdb lists only in-frame clones, some missing. The sample shows approximately 280,000 clones, over 85% of them seen only once. Material: PBMCs or T cells enriched from blood (not recorded which). All receptors derive from a woman in her sixties who had recovered from COVID-19.

The chain carries TRBV28 and TRBJ1-1; no reliable D call. V gave up 1 base and J gave up 1 base, with 13 bases separating them. Germline V gene lookup returns CDR1 MDHEN and CDR2 SYDVKM. This CDR3 comprises 16 residues. The CDR3 region is CASSLFRSAGNTEAFF. The CDR3 DNA reads as TGTGCCAGCAGTTTATTCAGGTCTGCGGGGAACACTGAAGCTTTCTTT.

This clone was seen a few times. The gene calls are TRBV6-1 and TRBJ2-3; D may be TRBD1 (6 bases). Trimming pared 3 bases from V and 2 bases from J, leaving 12 bases between. The length of the CDR3 is 15 residues. Germline V lookup: CDR1 MNHNS, CDR2 SASEGT. Here the CDR3 DNA reads TGTGCCAGCAGTGAGGGACAAGGGGCCACAGATACGCAGTATTTT. Translation: CASSEGQGATDTQYF.

V is TRBV3-1 (or the pseudogene TRBV3-2) and J is TRBJ1-2; the D gene is possibly TRBD1 (6 bases). Trimming pared 3 bases from V and 2 bases from J, leaving 16 bases between. Germline CDR1 is LGHDT and CDR2 is YNNKEL (reference sequence). The CDR3 length is 16 residues. The CDR3 DNA is TGTGCCAGCAGCCACCCATCGGACAGTCTGAACTATGGCTACACCTTC. Residues: CASSHPSDSLNYGYTF.

V is TRBV2 and J is TRBJ1-5, with TRBD1 as a possible D gene (5 bases). The CDR3 runs to 15 residues. The V gene lost 6 bases and the J gene lost 2 bases, with 14 bases spanning the gap. Per germline, CDR1 SNHLY and CDR2 FYNNEI. The CDR3, as DNA: TGTGCCAGCAGGGGAACCACGGGGGGCAATCAGCCCCAGCATTTT. This codes for CASRGTTGGNQPQHF.

The chain joins TRBV2 to TRBJ2-7, with 8 bases lining up with TRBD2. The germline V gene has CDR1 SNHLY and CDR2 FYNNEI. After removal of 7 bases from V and 2 bases from J, the junction contained 4 bases not matched to a gene. The CDR3 covers 13 residues. In nucleotides, the CDR3 is TGTGCCAGCACGGGGGGGTCGACCTACGAGCAGTACTTC. Its translation is CASTGGSTYEQYF. The full variable domain, its missing parts supplied by reference TRBV2 and TRBJ2-7, is EPEVTQTPSHQVTQMGQEVILRCVPISNHLYFYWYRQILGQKVEFLVSFYNNEISEKSEIFDDQFSVERPDGSNFTLKIRSTKLEDSAMYFCASTGGSTYEQYFGPGTRLTVT.

The chain couples TRBV18 to TRBJ2-7; D is ambiguous. Deletions cut 1 base from V and 5 bases from J, with 9 bases between. This CDR3 region has 13 residues. CDR1 is KGHSH and CDR2 is LQKENI in the germline V gene. The chain's CDR3 is CASSPQNDNEQYF. CDR3 sequence (DNA): TGTGCCAGCTCACCACAGAACGACAACGAGCAGTACTTC.

V is TRBV7-3 and J is TRBJ2-7; TRBD2 matches 9 bases. The CDR3 has 15 amino acids. Losses at the gene ends were 1 base for V and 3 bases for J; bases not matched to a gene: 4. Germline lookup yields CDR1 SGHTA and CDR2 FQGTGA. CDR3 sequence: CASSLIQAGGYEQYF. In DNA, the CDR3 is TGTGCCAGCAGCTTAATCCAAGCGGGAGGCTACGAGCAGTACTTC. The full variable domain, its missing parts supplied by reference TRBV7-3 and TRBJ2-7, is GAGVSQTPSNKVTEKGKYVELRCDPISGHTALYWYRQSLGQGPEFLIYFQGTGAADDSGLPNDRFFAVRPEGSVSTLKIQRTERGDSAVYLCASSLIQAGGYEQYFGPGTRLTVT.

V gene TRBV29-1 combines with J gene TRBJ1-1, with a weak D call TRBD1 (5 bases). The CDR3 consists of 15 residues. The germline CDR1 and CDR2 sequences are SQVTM and ANQGSEA. Deletions cut 6 bases from V and 6 bases from J, with 23 bases between. The chain's CDR3 is CSVSVGGTVGPEAFF. In nucleotides, the CDR3 is TGCAGCGTATCCGTCGGGGGAACCGTCGGTCCTGAAGCTTTCTTT. Filled out from reference TRBV29-1 and TRBJ1-1, the complete variable domain reads SAVISQKPSRDICQRGTSLTIQCQVDSQVTMMFWYRQQPGQSLTLIATANQGSEATYESGFVIDKFPISRPNLTFSTLTVSNMSPEDSSIYLCSVSVGGTVGPEAFFGQGTRLTVV.

V usage is TRBV21-1 and J usage is TRBJ1-6; the table's D call, TRBD1, has no DNA check behind it. TRBV21-1 is a known pseudogene. The CDR3 has 13 residues. CDR3 nucleotides: TGTGCCGCACCCGAGACAGTTGATTCACCCCTCCACTTT. Translating gives CAAPETVDSPLHF.

The chain joins TRBV25-1 to TRBJ1-2; 10 bases agree with TRBD1. V dropped 4 bases and J dropped 4; count of bases not matched to a gene: 12. Germline V gene data show CDR1 as MGHDK and CDR2 as SYGVNS. The CDR3 contains 17 residues. CDR3 protein: CASSARGTGVKSYGYTF. The CDR3 DNA is TGTGCCAGCAGTGCTCGGGGGACAGGGGTGAAGTCCTATGGCTACACCTTC.

This clone was counted only a few times. J is TRBJ1-2 and V is TRBV6-1; TRBD1 might be the D (6 bases). The CDR3 totals 15 residues. The germline V gene has CDR1 MNHNS and CDR2 SASEGT. Trimming removed 3 bases at V and 4 bases at J, with 15 bases between. The CDR3 protein is CASSDTGKRGYGYTF. The CDR3 coding sequence is TGTGCCAGCAGTGACACAGGGAAAAGGGGCTATGGCTACACCTTC.

This chain uses TRBV5-4 with TRBJ1-6; the match to TRBD1 covers 7 bases. CDR3 size: 13 residues. Unmatched junction bases numbered 10, after V lost 4 bases and J lost 15 bases. The germline V gene has CDR1 SGHNT and CDR2 YYREEE (reference sequence). CDR3 DNA sequence: TGTGCCAGCAGCAGACCAGGGGGTCATGGCCTCCACTTT. Encoded protein: CASSRPGGHGLHF.

J is TRBJ1-2 and V is TRBV7-3; 7 bases match TRBD1. The CDR3 consists of 15 residues. V lost 1 base and J lost 3; bases outside the gene matches: 5. Looked up from germline, CDR1 is SGHTA and CDR2 is FQGTGA. The CDR3 DNA reads as TGTGCCAGCAGCTTAATGGCGACAGGGCACTATGGCTACACCTTC. Amino acid sequence: CASSLMATGHYGYTF.

The gene calls are TRBV4-1 and TRBJ2-3; D possibly corresponds to TRBD2 (5 bases). V was clipped by 1 base and J by 5 bases, with 22 bases between them. CDR3 length: 18 amino acids. Germline CDR1 MGHRA, CDR2 YSYEKL. In DNA form, the CDR3 reads TGCGCCAGCAGCCAAGGACTCCATACCCGTCTGGCGGGAGATACGCAGTATTTT. It specifies CASSQGLHTRLAGDTQYF.